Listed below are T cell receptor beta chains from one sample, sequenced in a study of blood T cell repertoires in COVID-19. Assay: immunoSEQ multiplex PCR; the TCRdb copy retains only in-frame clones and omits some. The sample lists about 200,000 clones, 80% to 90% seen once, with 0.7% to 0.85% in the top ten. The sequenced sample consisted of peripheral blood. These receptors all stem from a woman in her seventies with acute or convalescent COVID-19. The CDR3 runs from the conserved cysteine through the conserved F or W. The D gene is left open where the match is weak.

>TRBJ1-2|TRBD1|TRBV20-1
TGCAGTGCCGCGACAGGGTTTGGCTACACCTTC
CSAATGFGYTF
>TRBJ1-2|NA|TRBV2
TGTGCCAGCAGTTGGAGTGCGGCAGGGGTTTCTAACTATGGCTACACCTTC
CASSWSAAGVSNYGYTF
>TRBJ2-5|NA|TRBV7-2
TGTGCCAGCAGCCGCGGGCGGGTAGAGACCCAGTACTTC
CASSRGRVETQYF
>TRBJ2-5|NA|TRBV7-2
TGTGCCAGCAGCTCAATGGGGGGTGGAGAGACCCAGTACTTC
CASSSMGGGETQYF
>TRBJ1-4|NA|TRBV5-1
TGCGCCAGCAGCTTGGTAGGGGCGAATAATGAAAAACTGTTTTTT
CASSLVGANNEKLFF
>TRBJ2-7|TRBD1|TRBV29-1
TGCAGCGTCGACAGGGGCGAACCCTACGAGCAGTACTTC
CSVDRGEPYEQYF
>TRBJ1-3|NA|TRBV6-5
TGTGCCAGCATGGAATGGGCTTCAAGAAACACCATATATTTT
CASMEWASRNTIYF
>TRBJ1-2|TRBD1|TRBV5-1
TGCGCCAGCAGCTCAAATACCGGGACAGGGAACTATGGCTACACCTTC
CASSSNTGTGNYGYTF
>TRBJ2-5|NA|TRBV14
TGTGCCAGCAGCCCCGGGGAGACCCAGTACTTC
CASSPGETQYF
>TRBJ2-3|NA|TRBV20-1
TGCAGTGCTCGTGGGCCCCAGGCAGATACGCAGTATTTT
CSARGPQADTQYF
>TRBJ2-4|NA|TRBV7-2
TGTGCCAGCAGCTTGAGTAGACTAGCCAAAAACATTCAGTACTTC
CASSLSRLAKNIQYF
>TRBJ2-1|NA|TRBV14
TGTGCCAGCAGCCAAGTTGGGACACCAGCCCATGAGCAGTTCTTC
CASSQVGTPAHEQFF
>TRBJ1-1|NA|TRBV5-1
TGCGCCAGCAGCCGGCCCCCTGACAGCATGAACACTGAAGCTTTCTTT
CASSRPPDSMNTEAFF
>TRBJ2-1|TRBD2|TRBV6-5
TGTGCCAGCAGTTTCTCTAGCGGGGGAGGTTATGAGCAGTTCTTC
CASSFSSGGGYEQFF
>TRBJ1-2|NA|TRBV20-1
TGCAGTGCTAGGAACAGGGCTGGCTACACCTTC
CSARNRAGYTF
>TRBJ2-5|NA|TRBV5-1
TGCGCCAGCAGCAATGGACAGGGAGGGAGCCAAGAGACCCAGTACTTC
CASSNGQGGSQETQYF
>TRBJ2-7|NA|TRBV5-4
TGTGCCAGCAGCTTAGCGGACAGTTCCTACGAGCAGTACTTC
CASSLADSSYEQYF
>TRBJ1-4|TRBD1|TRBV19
TGTGCCAGTAGTATAGGCAGGACAGGGGTTGGCGAAAAACTGTTTTTT
CASSIGRTGVGEKLFF
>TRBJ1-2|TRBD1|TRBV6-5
TGTGCCAGCAGTTACAATGGACAGGGAACTGGTGGCTACACCTTC
CASSYNGQGTGGYTF
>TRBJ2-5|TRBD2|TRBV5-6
TGTGCCAGCAGCCCTCGTCTAACGGGGGGGCGAGAGACCCAGTACTTC
CASSPRLTGGRETQYF